This T cell receptor (beta chain) was profiled in a study of low-dose radiotherapy and immunotherapy resistance in tumors. This clonotype was counted many times. There are 13 residues in the CDR3. Per the germline V gene, CDR1 is DFQATT and CDR2 is SNEGSKA (reference sequence). J lost 3 bases, V lost 6 bases, and 3 bases had no gene match. Time point defined: before trial treatment. First-strand cDNA used TRAV- and TRBV-specific primers, covering alpha and beta chains. The TCRs were subjected to amplification over approximately 20 PCR cycles employing a constant-region primer in conjunction with a V-primer adapter. MiXCR, applied by TCRdb to the reads, yields one record per CDR3 protein. The sample shows over 70,000 distinct CDR3 sequences, around 31% of them seen only once.

Here the sequenced sample was PBMCs, taken before treatment. The origin of this receptor is a female donor with ovarian cancer. The chain combines TRBV20-1 with TRBJ1-4; 8 bases are shared with TRBD1. CDR3 sequence reads: CSAQGGPNEKLFF. CDR3 DNA: TGCAGTGCACAGGGGGGGCCTAATGAAAAACTGTTTTTT.